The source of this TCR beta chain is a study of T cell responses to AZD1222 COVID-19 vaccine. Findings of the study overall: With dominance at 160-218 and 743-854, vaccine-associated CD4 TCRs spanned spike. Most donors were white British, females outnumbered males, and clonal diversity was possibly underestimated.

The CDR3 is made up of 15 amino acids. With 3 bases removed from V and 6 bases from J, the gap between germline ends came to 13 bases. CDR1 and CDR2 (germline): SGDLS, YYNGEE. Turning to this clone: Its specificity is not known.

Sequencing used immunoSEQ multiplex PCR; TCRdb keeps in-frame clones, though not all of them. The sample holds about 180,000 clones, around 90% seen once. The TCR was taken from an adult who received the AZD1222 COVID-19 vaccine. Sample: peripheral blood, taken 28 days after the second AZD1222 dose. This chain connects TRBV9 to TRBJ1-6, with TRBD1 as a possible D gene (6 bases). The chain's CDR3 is CASSAGTGSNSPLHF. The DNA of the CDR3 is TGTGCCAGCAGCGCCGGAACAGGGAGTAATTCACCCCTCCACTTT.